This T cell receptor (beta chain) stems from a study of beta chain features in type 1 diabetes. At the level of the study: What patients shared with healthy donors was a similar profile of age, gender and cell yields. Findings and limits, study-wide: The VDJ junctions of type 1 diabetes patients carried fewer insertions and more deletions. A moderate, significant TCRB CDR3 shortening appeared in type 1 diabetes across four CD4+ subsets.

Per the germline V gene, CDR1 is GTSNPN and CDR2 is SVGIG (reference sequence). V lost 0 bases, J lost 3 bases, and 8 bases lay in between. CDR3 size: 13 residues. Cell sorting via CD45RO/CCR7/CD25/CD127/CD95/CD27 was performed to obtain CD4+ naive, central memory, regulatory and stem cell-like memory cells. Post-sort purity exceeded 98% for all sorted populations. Points on this clone: Antigen: not known.

The investigators reverse transcribed all of the isolated RNA, so they sequenced expressed TCRB transcripts. The protocol was immunoSEQ multiplex PCR, while the TCRdb copy is restricted to in-frame clones and leaves out a portion. This table holds around 140,000 clones, around 9% found once. This chain connects TRBV30 to TRBJ2-5; possibly TRBD2 for D (6 bases). The sequencing input was central memory CD4+ T cells from blood. This TCR was sampled from a man in his thirties or forties with type 1 diabetes. This chain's CDR3 is CAWSVGGEETQYF. The CDR3 DNA is TGTGCCTGGAGTGTAGGAGGGGAAGAGACCCAGTACTTC.